Listed below are T cell receptor beta chains from one sample, sequenced in a study of CD8 T cells in Susac syndrome. TCRdb processed the immunoSEQ multiplex PCR reads anew with MiXCR; each CDR3 protein has one entry. The repertoire has around 300,000 distinct CDR3 sequences, approximately 85% of them found once; the top ten carry 0.2% to 0.25%. The sequencing sample was made of CD8+ T cells from PBMCs. The receptors were gathered from a human donor with multiple sclerosis. Each CDR3 is given with its conserved first and last residue. A D gene is named only where the DNA matches it firmly. Clone sizes are given selectively: once, few, many, or a class where the clone is expanded.

d_call	v_call	clone_size	j_call	cdr3_aa	cdr3_nt
TRBD1	TRBV5-6	NA	TRBJ2-7	CASSVGTGTEQYF	TGTGCCAGCAGCGTCGGGACAGGGACCGAGCAGTACTTC
TRBD2	TRBV28	NA	TRBJ2-3	CASSRISGTADTQYF	TGTGCCAGCAGCCGTATCAGCGGGACCGCAGATACGCAGTATTTT
NA	TRBV27	NA	TRBJ2-3	CASSLGHADTQYF	TGTGCCAGCAGTTTAGGGCACGCAGATACGCAGTATTTT
NA	TRBV30	NA	TRBJ2-1	CAWSVGFDYNEQFF	TGTGCCTGGAGTGTGGGTTTCGACTACAATGAGCAGTTCTTC
NA	TRBV19	NA	TRBJ2-1	CASSIVADSYNEQFF	TGTGCCAGTAGTATAGTAGCGGACTCCTACAATGAGCAGTTCTTC
NA	TRBV7-8	NA	TRBJ2-1	CASSIPQGWNEQFF	TGTGCCAGCAGCATCCCCCAGGGATGGAATGAGCAGTTCTTC
NA	TRBV6-1	NA	TRBJ2-1	CASATGPYNEQFF	TGTGCCAGCGCCACCGGTCCCTACAATGAGCAGTTCTTC
NA	TRBV7-9	few	TRBJ1-1	CASRRQNTEAFF	TGTGCCAGTCGAAGGCAGAACACTGAAGCTTTCTTT
NA	TRBV7-9	few	TRBJ2-7	CASSLSVGPYEQYF	TGTGCCAGCAGCTTATCGGTCGGCCCCTACGAGCAGTACTTC
TRBD1	TRBV11-1	NA	TRBJ2-1	CASSLANIRDRGRFYNEQFF	TGTGCCAGCAGCTTAGCTAACATCAGGGACAGGGGCCGCTTCTACAATGAGCAGTTCTTC
NA	TRBV12-3/TRBV12-4	NA	TRBJ1-1	CASSLGAYVNTEAFF	TGTGCCAGCAGTTTGGGAGCCTATGTTAACACTGAAGCTTTCTTT
TRBD1	TRBV25-1	NA	TRBJ1-2	CASWTGEGYTF	TGTGCCAGCTGGACAGGGGAAGGCTACACCTTC
NA	TRBV5-1	NA	TRBJ2-1	CASRLDSYNEQFF	TGCGCCAGCCGCTTGGACTCCTACAATGAGCAGTTCTTC
NA	TRBV11-2	NA	TRBJ2-1	CASSLELAGDEQFF	TGTGCCAGCAGCTTAGAACTAGCTGGGGATGAGCAGTTCTTC
NA	TRBV28	NA	TRBJ1-1	CASSPLGAGDTGMNTEAFF	TGTGCCAGCAGTCCATTGGGGGCAGGGGATACGGGAATGAACACTGAAGCTTTCTTT
TRBD2	TRBV28	NA	TRBJ2-1	CASSLVLAGANEQFF	TGTGCCAGCAGTTTAGTCCTAGCGGGAGCGAATGAGCAGTTCTTC
NA	TRBV30	NA	TRBJ1-1	CAWGDAGEAFF	TGTGCCTGGGGCGACGCGGGGGAAGCTTTCTTT
NA	TRBV7-9	NA	TRBJ2-3	CASSHADSTDTQYF	TGTGCCAGCAGCCACGCCGACAGCACAGATACGCAGTATTTT